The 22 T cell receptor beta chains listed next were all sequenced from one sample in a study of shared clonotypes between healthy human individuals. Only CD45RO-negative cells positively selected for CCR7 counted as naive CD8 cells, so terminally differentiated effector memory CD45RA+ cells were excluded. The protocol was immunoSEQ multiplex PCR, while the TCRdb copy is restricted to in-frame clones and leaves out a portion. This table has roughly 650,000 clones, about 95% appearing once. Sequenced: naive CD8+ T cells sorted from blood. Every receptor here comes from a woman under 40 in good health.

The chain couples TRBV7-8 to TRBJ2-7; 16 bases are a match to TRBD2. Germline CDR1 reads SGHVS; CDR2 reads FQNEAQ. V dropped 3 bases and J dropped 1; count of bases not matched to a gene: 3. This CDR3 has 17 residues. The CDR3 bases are TGTGCCAGCAGCTTGGGACTAGCGGGAGGGCCGTCCTACGAGCAGTACTTC. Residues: CASSLGLAGGPSYEQYF.

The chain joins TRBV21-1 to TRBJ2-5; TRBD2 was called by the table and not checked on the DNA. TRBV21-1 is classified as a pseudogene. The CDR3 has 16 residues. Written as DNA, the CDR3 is TGTGCCAGCAGCAAAGCGCTCGCGGGAGGCCCCAAGACCCAGTACTTC. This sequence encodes CASSKALAGGPKTQYF.

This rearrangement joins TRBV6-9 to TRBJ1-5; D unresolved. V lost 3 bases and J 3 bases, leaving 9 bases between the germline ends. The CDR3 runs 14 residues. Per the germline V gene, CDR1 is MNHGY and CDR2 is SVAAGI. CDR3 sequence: CASSYRGYNQPQHF. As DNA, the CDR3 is TGTGCCAGCAGTTACCGCGGTTACAATCAGCCCCAGCATTTT.

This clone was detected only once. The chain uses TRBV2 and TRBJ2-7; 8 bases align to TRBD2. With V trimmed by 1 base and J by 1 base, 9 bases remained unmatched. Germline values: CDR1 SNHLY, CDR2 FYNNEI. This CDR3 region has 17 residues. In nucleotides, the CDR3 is TGTGCCAGCAGTGAAGTGTCACAGCGGGAGCCTTCCTACGAGCAGTACTTC. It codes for CASSEVSQREPSYEQYF.

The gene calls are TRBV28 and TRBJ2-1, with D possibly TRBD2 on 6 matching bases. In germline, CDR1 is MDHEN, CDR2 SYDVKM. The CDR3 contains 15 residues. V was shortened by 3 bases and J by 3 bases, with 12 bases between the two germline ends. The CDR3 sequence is CASSLWGLGYNEQFF. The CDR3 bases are TGTGCCAGCAGTTTGTGGGGACTTGGCTACAATGAGCAGTTCTTC.

CDR3 nucleotides: TGCAGCGTTGAAGATCCGTCTAGAGCTAGCACAGATACGCAGTATTTT. This translates into CSVEDPSRASTDTQYF. V and J are TRBV29-1 and TRBJ2-3; D uncertain. V was pared by 0 bases and J by 0 bases, with 13 bases between. From germline, CDR1 is SQVTM and CDR2 ANQGSEA. The CDR3 is 16 residues long.

CDR3 residues: CASSIPSGPPPHEQYF. The CDR3, as DNA: TGTGCCAGCAGCATACCCAGCGGTCCGCCACCCCACGAGCAGTACTTC. This sequence joins TRBV13 and TRBJ2-7, with TRBD2 as a possible D gene (5 bases). Germline V gene lookup returns CDR1 PRHDT and CDR2 FYEKMQ (reference sequence). This CDR3 has 16 residues. Trimming cost V 5 bases and J 5 bases, with 22 bases left between them.

The CDR3 protein is CASMPGGNSNQPQHF. CDR3 in DNA: TGTGCCAGCATGCCCGGGGGGAATAGCAATCAGCCCCAGCATTTT. This chain joins TRBV2 and TRBJ1-5; possible D gene TRBD1, 5 bases. Germline CDR1 and CDR2: SNHLY and FYNNEI. This CDR3 is 15 amino acids long. Deletions cut 7 bases from V and 0 bases from J, with 13 bases between.

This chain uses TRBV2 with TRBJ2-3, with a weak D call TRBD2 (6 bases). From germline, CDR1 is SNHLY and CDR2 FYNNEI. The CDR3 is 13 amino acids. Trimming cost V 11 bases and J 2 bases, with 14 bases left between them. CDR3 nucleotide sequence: TGTGCCGGGTTAGCGGCATTCACAGATACGCAGTATTTT. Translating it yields CAGLAAFTDTQYF.

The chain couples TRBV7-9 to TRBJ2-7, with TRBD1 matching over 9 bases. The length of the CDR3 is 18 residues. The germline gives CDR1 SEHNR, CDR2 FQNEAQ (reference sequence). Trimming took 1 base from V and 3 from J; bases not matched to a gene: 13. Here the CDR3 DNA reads TGTGCCAGCAGCTTAGGCGGGTACGCGACAGGGGGTTTCTACGAGCAGTACTTC. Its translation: CASSLGGYATGGFYEQYF. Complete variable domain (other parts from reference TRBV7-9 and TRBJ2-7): DTGVSQNPRHKITKRGQNVTFRCDPISEHNRLYWYRQTLGQGPEFLTYFQNEAQLEKSRLLSDRFSAERPKGSFSTLEIQRTEQGDSAMYLCASSLGGYATGGFYEQYFGPGTRLTVT.

The CDR3: CASSFSSGRAYEQYF. CDR3 DNA: TGTGCCAGCAGCTTTTCTAGCGGGAGGGCCTACGAGCAGTACTTC. V gene TRBV11-2 combines with J gene TRBJ2-7; the match to TRBD2 covers 12 bases. Germline V gene data show CDR1 as SGHAT and CDR2 as FQNNGV. Germline trimming cut 3 bases from V and 2 bases from J; bases unmatched to any gene: 2. CDR3 size: 15 residues.

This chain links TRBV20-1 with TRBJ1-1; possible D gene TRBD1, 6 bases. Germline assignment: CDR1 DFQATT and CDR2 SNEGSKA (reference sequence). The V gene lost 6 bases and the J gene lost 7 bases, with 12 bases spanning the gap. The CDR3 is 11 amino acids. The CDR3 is CSADQGHEAFF. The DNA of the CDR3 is TGCAGTGCCGATCAGGGGCATGAAGCTTTCTTT.

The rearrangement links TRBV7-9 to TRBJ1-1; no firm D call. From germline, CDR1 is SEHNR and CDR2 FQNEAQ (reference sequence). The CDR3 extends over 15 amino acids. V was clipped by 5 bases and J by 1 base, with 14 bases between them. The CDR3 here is CASSPYRGQNTEAFF. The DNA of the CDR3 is TGTGCCAGCAGCCCTTACCGAGGCCAGAACACTGAAGCTTTCTTT.

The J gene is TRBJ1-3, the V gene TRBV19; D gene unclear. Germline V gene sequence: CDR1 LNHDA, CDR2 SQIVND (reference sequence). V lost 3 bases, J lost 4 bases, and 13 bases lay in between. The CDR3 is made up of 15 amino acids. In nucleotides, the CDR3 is TGTGCCAGTAGTATGGACGGATCCCACGGAAACACCATATATTTT. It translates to CASSMDGSHGNTIYF.

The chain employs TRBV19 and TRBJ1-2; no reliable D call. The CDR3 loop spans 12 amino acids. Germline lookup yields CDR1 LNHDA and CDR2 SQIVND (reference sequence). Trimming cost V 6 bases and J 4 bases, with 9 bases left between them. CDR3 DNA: TGTGCCAGTAGCAATATACTCTATGGCTACACCTTC. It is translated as CASSNILYGYTF. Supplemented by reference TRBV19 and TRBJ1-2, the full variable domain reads DGGITQSPKYLFRKEGQNVTLSCEQNLNHDAMYWYRQDPGQGLRLIYYSQIVNDFQKGDIAEGYSVSREKKESFPLTVTSAQKNPTAFYLCASSNILYGYTFGSGTRLTVV.

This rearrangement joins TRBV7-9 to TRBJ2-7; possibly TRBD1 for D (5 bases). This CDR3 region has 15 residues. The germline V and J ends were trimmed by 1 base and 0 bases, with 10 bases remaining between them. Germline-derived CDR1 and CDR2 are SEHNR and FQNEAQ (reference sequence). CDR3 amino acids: CASSLVTASSYEQYF. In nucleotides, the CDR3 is TGTGCCAGCAGCTTAGTGACAGCAAGCTCCTACGAGCAGTACTTC.

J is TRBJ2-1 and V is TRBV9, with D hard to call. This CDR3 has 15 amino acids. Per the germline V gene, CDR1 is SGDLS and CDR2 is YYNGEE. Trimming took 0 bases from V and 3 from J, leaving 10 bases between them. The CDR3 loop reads CASSVGSGLYNEQFF. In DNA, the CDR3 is TGTGCCAGCAGCGTAGGAAGTGGTCTCTACAATGAGCAGTTCTTC.

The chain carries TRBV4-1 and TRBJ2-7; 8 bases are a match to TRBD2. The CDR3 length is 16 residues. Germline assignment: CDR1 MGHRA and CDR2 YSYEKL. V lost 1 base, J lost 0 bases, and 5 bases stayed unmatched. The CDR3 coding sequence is TGCGCCAGCAGCCAAGGGCTAGCGGGCCTCTCCTACGAGCAGTACTTC. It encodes CASSQGLAGLSYEQYF.

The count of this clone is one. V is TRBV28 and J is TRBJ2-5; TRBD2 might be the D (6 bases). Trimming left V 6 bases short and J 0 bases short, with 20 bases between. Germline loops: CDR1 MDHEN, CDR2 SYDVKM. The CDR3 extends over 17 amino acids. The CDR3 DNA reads TGTGCCAGCAGCTCCCCCACGCTAGCGATTAACCAAGAGACCCAGTACTTC. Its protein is CASSSPTLAINQETQYF.

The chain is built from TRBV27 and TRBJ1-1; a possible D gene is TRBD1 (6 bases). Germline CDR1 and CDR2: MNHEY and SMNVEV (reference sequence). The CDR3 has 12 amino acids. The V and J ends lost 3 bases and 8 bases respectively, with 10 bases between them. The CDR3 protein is CASSFRGAEAFF. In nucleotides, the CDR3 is TGTGCCAGCAGTTTTAGGGGGGCGGAAGCTTTCTTT.

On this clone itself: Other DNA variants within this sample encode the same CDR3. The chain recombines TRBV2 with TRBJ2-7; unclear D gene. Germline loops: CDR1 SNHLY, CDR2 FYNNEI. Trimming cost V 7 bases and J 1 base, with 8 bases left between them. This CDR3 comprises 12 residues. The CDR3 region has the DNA TGTGCCAGCACTGCCGGGTCCTACGAGCAGTACTTC. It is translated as CASTAGSYEQYF.

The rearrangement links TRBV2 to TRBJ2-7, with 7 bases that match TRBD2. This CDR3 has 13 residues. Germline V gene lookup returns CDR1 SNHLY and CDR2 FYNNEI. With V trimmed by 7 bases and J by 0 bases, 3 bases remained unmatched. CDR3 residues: CASNGGSSYEQYF. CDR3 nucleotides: TGTGCCAGCAACGGGGGGAGCTCCTACGAGCAGTACTTC.